Reported below is one T cell receptor beta chain. V gave up 2 bases and J gave up 1 base, with 4 bases separating them. The germline V gene encodes CDR1 MDHEN and CDR2 SYDVKM. This CDR3 region has 13 residues. The method was immunoSEQ multiplex PCR; TCRdb's version includes in-frame clones alone and lacks a portion of them. The data hold 85,000 to 100,000 clones, with almost 85% observed a single time. The data derive from a study of control samples from healthy donors and cancer patients. Sequencing used blood. The receptor was isolated from a man aged 55 to 70 in good health. The chain combines TRBV28 with TRBJ2-3; D is uncertain. This CDR3 reads CASSLRGTDTQYF. The DNA for the CDR3 is TGTGCCAGCAGTTTAAGAGGCACAGATACGCAGTATTTT.